The sample holds one count of the clone carrying this TCR beta chain. Its antigen is still unknown. The CDR3 length is 14 residues. CDR1 and CDR2 from the germline V gene are MGHDK and SYGVNS. V lost 6 bases and J lost 8, with 16 bases in between. These data originate in a study of OX40 agonist ivuxolimab in advanced cancers. Regarding the study as a whole: Fewer expanded clones were found on average in CD4+ than in CD8+ T cells.

The assay was immunoSEQ multiplex PCR, and TCRdb's table has in-frame clones only and misses some. The sample holds roughly 64,000 clones; roughly 81% are singletons and the top ten take around 3%. V is TRBV25-1 and J is TRBJ1-4; a possible D gene is TRBD1 (6 bases). The sequences come from CD4+ or CD8+ T cells sorted from blood, collected in a trial of the OX40 agonist ivuxolimab. This TCR was recovered from an adult with an advanced solid tumor such as melanoma, head and neck, liver or kidney cancer. As DNA, the CDR3 is TGTGCCAGCAGAGGAGGGGGGGGCGGCGAAAAACTGTTTTTT. Translated: CASRGGGGGEKLFF.